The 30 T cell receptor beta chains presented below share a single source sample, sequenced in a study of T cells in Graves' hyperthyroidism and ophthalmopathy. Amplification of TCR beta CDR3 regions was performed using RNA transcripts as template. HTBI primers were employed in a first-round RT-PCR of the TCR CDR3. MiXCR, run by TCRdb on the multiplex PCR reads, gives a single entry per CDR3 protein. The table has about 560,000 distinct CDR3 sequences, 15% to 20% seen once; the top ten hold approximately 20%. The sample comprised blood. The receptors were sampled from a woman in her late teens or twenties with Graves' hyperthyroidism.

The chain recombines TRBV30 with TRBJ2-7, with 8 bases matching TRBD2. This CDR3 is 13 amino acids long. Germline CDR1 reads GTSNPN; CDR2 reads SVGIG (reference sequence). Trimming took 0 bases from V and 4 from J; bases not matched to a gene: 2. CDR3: CAWSVPGGYEQYF. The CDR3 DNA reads TGTGCCTGGAGTGTCCCGGGAGGGTACGAGCAGTACTTC.

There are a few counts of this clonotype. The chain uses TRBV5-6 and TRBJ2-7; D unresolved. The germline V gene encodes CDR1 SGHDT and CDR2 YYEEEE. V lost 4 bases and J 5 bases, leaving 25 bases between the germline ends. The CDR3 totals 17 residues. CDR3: CASSRDKSPLYVHEQYF. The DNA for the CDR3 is TGTGCCAGCAGCCGAGACAAGTCTCCCCTCTACGTCCACGAGCAGTACTTC.

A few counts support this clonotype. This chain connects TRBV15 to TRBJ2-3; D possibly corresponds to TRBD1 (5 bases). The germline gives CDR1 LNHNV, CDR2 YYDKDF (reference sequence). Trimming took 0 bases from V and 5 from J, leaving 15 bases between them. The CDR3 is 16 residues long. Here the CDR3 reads CATSREQGDWVDTQYF. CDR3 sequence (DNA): TGTGCCACCAGCAGAGAGCAGGGCGATTGGGTAGATACGCAGTATTTT.

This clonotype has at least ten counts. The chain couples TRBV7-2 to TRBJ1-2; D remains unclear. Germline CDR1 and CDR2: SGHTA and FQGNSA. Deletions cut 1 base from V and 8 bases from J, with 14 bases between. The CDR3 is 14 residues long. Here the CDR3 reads CASSLDGRTGGYTF. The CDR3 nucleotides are TGTGCCAGCAGCTTAGATGGCAGGACCGGCGGCTACACCTTC.

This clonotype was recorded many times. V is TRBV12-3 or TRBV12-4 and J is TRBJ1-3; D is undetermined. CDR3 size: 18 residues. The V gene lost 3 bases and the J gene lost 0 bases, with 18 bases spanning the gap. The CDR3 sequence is CASSLRWSVWNSGNTIYF. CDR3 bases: TGTGCCAGCAGTTTGCGGTGGTCGGTTTGGAACTCTGGAAACACCATATATTTT.

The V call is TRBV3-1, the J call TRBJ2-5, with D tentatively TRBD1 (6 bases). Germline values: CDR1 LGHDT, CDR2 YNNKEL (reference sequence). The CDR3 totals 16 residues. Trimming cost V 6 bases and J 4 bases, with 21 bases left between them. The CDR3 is CASRPHLDRLGETQYF. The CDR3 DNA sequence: TGTGCCAGCAGGCCCCACCTCGACAGGTTGGGAGAGACCCAGTACTTC.

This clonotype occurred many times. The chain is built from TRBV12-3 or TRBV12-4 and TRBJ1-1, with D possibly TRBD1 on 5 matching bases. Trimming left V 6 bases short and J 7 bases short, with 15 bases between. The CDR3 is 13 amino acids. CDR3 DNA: TGTGCCAGCAGCCGAATCGGACAAAATGAAGCTTTCTTT. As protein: CASSRIGQNEAFF.

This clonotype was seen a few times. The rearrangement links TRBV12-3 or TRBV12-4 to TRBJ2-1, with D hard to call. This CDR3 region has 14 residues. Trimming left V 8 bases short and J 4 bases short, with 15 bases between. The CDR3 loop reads CASGYPTPYNEQFF. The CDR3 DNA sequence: TGTGCCAGCGGCTACCCTACCCCTTACAATGAGCAGTTCTTC.

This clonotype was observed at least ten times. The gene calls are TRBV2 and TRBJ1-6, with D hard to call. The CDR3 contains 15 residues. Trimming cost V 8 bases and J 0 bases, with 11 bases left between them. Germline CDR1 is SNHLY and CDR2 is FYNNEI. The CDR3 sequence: CASGPAVSYNSPLHF. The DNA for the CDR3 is TGTGCCAGCGGGCCGGCGGTCTCCTATAATTCACCCCTCCACTTT.

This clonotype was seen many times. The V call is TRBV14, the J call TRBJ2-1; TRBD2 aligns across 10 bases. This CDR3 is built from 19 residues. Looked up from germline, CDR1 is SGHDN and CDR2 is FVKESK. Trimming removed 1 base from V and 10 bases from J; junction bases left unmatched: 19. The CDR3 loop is CASSQVLGAGGKTAGEQFF. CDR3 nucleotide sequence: TGTGCCAGCAGCCAAGTTTTAGGAGCGGGAGGGAAAACGGCGGGGGAGCAGTTCTTC.

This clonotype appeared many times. CDR3 sequence: CASSPAGKLHNEQFF. CDR3 coding DNA: TGTGCCAGCAGTCCCGCAGGGAAGCTCCACAATGAGCAGTTCTTC. The V gene is TRBV28, the J gene TRBJ2-1; weak D call: TRBD1 (5 bases). With 5 bases removed from V and 5 bases from J, the gap between germline ends came to 16 bases. The CDR3 covers 15 residues. CDR1 and CDR2 from the germline V gene are MDHEN and SYDVKM.

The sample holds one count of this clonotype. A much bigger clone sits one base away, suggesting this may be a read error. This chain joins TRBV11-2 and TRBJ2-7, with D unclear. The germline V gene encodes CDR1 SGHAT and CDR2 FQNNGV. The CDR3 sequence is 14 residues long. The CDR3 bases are TGTGCCAGCAGCTTTGATTCACCCTCCTACGAGCCGTACTTC. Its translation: CASSFDSPSYEPYF.

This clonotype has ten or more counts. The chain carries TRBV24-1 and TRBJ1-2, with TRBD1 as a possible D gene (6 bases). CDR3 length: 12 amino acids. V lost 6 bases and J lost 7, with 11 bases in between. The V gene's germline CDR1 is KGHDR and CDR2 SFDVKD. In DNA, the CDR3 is TGTGCCACCAGTAGTACAGGGACTGGCTACACCTTC. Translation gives CATSSTGTGYTF.

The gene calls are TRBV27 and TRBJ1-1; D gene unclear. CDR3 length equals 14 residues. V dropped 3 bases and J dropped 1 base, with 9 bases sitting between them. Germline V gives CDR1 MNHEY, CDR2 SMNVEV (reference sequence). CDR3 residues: CASSFSQRNTEAFF. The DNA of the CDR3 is TGTGCCAGCAGTTTCTCACAAAGGAACACTGAAGCTTTCTTT.

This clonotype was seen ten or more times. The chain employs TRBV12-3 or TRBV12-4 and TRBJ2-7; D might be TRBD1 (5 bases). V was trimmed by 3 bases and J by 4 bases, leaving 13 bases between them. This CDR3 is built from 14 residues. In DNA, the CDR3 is TGTGCCAGCAGTTTCGTGAGCAGGGCTTACGAGCAGTACTTC. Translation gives CASSFVSRAYEQYF.

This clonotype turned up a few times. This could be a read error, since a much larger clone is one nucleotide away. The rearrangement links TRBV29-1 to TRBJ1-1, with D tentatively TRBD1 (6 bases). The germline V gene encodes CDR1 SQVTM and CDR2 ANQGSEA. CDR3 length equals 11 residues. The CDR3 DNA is TGCAGCGTTGAAGGGGACACTGGAGCTTTCTTT. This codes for CSVEGDTGAFF.

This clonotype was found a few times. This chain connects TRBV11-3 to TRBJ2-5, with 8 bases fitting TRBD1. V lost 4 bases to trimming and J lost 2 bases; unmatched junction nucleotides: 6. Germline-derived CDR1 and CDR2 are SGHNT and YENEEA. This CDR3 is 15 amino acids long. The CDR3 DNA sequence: TGTGCCAGCAGCTCCAGACAGGGGATTCAAGAGACCCAGTACTTC. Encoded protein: CASSSRQGIQETQYF.

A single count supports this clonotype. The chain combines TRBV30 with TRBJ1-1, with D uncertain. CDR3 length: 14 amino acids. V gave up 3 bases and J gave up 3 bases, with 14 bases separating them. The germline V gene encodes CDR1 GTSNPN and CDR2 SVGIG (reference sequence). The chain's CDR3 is CAWRPLGRHTEAFF. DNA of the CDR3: TGTGCCTGGAGACCTCTCGGGCGACACACTGAAGCTTTCTTT. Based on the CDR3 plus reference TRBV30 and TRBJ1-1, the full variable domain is SQTIHQWPATLVQPVGSPLSLECTVEGTSNPNLYWYRQAAGRGLQLLFYSVGIGQISSEVPQNLSASRPQDRQFILSSKKLLLSDSGFYLCAWRPLGRHTEAFFGQGTRLTVV.

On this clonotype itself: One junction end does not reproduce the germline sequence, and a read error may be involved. The CDR3 DNA reads as TGTGCCAGCAGCCAAGTTGGACAGGGCGCGAACACCGAGGAGCTGTTTTTT. Protein sequence: CASSQVGQGANTEELFF. J is TRBJ2-2 and V is TRBV3-1, with TRBD1 matching over 8 bases. The CDR3 is 17 amino acids. Germline values: CDR1 LGHDT, CDR2 YNNKEL (reference sequence).

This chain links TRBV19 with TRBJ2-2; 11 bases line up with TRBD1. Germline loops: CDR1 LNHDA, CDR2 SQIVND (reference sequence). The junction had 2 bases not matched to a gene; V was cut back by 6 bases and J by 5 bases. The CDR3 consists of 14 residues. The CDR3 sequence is CASRGQGVTGELFF. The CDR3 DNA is TGTGCCAGTAGGGGACAGGGGGTAACCGGGGAGCTGTTTTTT.

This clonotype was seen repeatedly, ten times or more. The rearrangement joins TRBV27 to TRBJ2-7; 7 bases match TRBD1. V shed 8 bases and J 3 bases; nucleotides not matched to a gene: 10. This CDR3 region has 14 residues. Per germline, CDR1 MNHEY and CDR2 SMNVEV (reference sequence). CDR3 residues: CASGPGQPNYEQYF. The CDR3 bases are TGTGCCAGCGGACCGGGACAGCCCAACTACGAGCAGTACTTC.

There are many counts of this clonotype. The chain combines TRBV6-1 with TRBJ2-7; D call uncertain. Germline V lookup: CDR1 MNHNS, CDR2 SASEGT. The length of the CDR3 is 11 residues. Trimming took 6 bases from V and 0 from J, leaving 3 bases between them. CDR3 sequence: CASSDSYEQYF. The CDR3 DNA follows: TGTGCCAGCAGCGACTCCTACGAGCAGTACTTC.

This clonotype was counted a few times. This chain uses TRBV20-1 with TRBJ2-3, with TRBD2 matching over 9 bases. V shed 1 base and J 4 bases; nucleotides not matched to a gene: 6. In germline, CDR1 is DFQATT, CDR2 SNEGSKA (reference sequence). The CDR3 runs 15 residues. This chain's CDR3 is CSARGLAVVADTQYF. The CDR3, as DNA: TGCAGTGCTAGAGGACTAGCGGTAGTGGCAGATACGCAGTATTTT.

The CDR3 coding sequence is TGTGCCAGCAGTCAGTCGAGCGGAGACACCGGGGAGCTGTTTTTT. It yields the protein CASSQSSGDTGELFF. This rearrangement joins TRBV6-2 or TRBV6-3 to TRBJ2-2, with D maybe TRBD2 (5 bases). The CDR3 consists of 15 residues. Looked up from germline, CDR1 is MNHEY and CDR2 is SVGEGT. V gave up 5 bases and J gave up 3 bases, with 13 bases separating them.

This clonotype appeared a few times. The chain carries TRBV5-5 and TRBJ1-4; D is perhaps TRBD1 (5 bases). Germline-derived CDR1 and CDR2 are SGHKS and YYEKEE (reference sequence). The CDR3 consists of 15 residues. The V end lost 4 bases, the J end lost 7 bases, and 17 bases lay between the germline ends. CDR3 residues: CASSPLAREGEKLFF. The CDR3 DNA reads TGTGCCAGCAGCCCGCTGGCCAGGGAGGGTGAAAAACTGTTTTTT. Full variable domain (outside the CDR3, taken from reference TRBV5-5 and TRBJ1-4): DAGVTQSPTHLIKTRGQQVTLRCSPISGHKSVSWYQQVLGQGPQFIFQYYEKEERGRGNFPDRFSARQFPNYSSELNVNALLLGDSALYLCASSPLAREGEKLFFGSGTQLSVL.

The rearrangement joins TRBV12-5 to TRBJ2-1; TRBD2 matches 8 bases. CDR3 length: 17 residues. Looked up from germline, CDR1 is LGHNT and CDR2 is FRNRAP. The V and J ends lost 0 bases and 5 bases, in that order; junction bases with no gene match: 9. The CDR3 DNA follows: TGTGCTAGTGGTTTGGTCCGTGGGGCGGGGGGTGACAATGAGCAGTTCTTC. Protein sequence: CASGLVRGAGGDNEQFF. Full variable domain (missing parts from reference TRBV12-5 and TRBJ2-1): DARVTQTPRHKVTEMGQEVTMRCQPILGHNTVFWYRQTMMQGLELLAYFRNRAPLDDSGMPKDRFSAEMPDATLATLKIQPSEPRDSAVYFCASGLVRGAGGDNEQFFGPGTRLTVL.

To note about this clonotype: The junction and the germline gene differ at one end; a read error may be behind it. DNA for the CDR3: TGCGCCACCAGCCCCCGGGGTGCTGGAAACACCATGTATTTT. Its protein is CATSPRGAGNTMYF. This chain uses TRBV15 with TRBJ1-3; D ambiguous. From germline, CDR1 is LNHNV and CDR2 YYDKDF (reference sequence). There are 14 residues in the CDR3.

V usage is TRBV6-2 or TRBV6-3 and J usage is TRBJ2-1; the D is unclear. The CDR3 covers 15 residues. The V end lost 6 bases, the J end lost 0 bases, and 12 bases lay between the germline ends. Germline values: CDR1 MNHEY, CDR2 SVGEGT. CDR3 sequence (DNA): TGTGCCAGCAGCTTTCAGAGGAGCTCCTACAATGAGCAGTTCTTC. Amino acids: CASSFQRSSYNEQFF.

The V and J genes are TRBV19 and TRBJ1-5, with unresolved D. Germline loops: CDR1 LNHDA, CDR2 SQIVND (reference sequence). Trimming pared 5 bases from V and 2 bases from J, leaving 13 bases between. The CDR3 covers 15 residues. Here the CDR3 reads CASSLWPGGNQPQHF. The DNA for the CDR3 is TGTGCCAGTAGTCTTTGGCCAGGAGGCAATCAGCCCCAGCATTTT.

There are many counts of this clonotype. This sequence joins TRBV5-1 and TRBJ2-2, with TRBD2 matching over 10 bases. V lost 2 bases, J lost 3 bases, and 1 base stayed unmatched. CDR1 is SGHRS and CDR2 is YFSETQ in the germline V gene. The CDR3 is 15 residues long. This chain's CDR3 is CASSLAGGDTGELFF. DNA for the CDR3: TGCGCCAGCAGCTTAGCGGGAGGGGACACCGGGGAGCTGTTTTTT.